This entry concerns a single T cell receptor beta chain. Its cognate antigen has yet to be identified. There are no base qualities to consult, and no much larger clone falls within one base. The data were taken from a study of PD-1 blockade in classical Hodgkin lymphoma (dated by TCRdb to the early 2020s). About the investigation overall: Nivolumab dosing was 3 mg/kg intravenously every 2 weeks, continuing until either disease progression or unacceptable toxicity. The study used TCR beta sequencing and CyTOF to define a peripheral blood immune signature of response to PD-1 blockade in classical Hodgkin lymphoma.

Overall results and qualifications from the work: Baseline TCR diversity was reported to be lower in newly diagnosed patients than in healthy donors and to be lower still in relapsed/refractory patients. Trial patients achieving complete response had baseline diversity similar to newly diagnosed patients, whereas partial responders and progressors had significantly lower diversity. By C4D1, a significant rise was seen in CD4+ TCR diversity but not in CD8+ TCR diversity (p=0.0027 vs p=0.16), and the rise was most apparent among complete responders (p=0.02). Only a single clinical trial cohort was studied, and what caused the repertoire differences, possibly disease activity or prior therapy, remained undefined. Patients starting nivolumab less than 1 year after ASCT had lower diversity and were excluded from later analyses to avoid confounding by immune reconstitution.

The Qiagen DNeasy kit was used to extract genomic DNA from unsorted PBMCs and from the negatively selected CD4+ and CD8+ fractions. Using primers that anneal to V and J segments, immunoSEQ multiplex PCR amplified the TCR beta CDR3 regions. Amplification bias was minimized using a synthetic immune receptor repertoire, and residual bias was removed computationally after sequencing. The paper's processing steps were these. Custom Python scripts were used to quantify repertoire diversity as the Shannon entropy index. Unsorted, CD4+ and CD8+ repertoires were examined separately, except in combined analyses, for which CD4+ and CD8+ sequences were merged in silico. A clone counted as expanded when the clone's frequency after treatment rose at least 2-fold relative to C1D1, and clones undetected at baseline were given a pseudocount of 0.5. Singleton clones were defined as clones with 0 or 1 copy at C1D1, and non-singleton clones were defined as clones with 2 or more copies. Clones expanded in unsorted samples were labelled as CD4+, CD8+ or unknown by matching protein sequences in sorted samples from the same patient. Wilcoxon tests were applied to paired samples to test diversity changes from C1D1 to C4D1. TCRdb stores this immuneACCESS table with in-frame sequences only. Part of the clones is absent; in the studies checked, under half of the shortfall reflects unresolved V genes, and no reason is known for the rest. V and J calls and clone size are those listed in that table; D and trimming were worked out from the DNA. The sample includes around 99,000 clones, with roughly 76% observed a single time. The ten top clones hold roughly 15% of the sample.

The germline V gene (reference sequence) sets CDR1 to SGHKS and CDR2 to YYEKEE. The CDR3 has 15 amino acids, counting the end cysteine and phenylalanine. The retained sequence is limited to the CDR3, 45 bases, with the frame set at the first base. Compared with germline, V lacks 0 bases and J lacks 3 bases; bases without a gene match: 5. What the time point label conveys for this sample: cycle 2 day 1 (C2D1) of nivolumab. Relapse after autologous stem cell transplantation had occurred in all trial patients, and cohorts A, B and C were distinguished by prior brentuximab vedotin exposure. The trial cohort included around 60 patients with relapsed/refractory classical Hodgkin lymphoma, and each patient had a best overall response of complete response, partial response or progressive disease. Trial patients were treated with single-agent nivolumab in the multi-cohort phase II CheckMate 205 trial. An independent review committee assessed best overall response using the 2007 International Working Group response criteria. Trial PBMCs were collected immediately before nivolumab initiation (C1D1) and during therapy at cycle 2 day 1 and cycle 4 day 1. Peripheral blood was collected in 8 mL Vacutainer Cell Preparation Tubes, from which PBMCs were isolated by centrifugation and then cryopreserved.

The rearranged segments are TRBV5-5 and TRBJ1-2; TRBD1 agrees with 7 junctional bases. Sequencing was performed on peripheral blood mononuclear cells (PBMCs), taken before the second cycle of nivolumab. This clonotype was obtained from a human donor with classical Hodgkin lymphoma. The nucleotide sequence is TGTGCCAGCAGCTTGGGACAGGGATCGTACTATGGCTACACCTTC. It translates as CASSLGQGSYYGYTF.